This T cell receptor beta chain was obtained from a study of beta chain features in type 1 diabetes. Isolated RNA was reverse transcribed in full, so expressed TCRB transcripts were sequenced. TCRdb's copy holds only in-frame clones and misses some; the assay was immunoSEQ multiplex PCR. The sample holds around 400,000 clones, approximately 15% seen once. Germline CDR1 SGHNT, CDR2 YYREEE (reference sequence). This CDR3 contains 13 residues. J was trimmed by 3 bases and V by 4 bases; bases with no gene match: 3. This chain connects TRBV5-4 to TRBJ2-5; 7 nucleotides agree with TRBD1. The TCR comes from a woman aged 18-29 years in good health. The sample was naive CD4+ T cells from blood. The CDR3 spells CASSLDREETQYF. The CDR3 nucleotides read TGTGCCAGCAGCCTCGACAGGGAAGAGACCCAGTACTTC. Based on the CDR3 plus reference TRBV5-4 and TRBJ2-5, the full variable domain is ETGVTQSPTHLIKTRGQQVTLRCSSQSGHNTVSWYQQALGQGPQFIFQYYREEENGRGNFPPRFSGLQFPNYSSELNVNALELDDSALYLCASSLDREETQYFGPGTRLLVL.